The count of the clone carrying this T cell receptor beta chain is one. The length of the CDR3 is 16 residues. V shed 6 bases and J shed 1 base, with 18 bases lying between them. Germline V CDR1 and CDR2: SNHLY, FYNNEI. As handled by the study authors: Amplification from reference gene primers served as the basis for estimated nucleated cell counts. Clones were sequenced by immunoSEQ multiplex PCR, and TCRdb holds only the in-frame ones, with some missing. V, J and clone size are taken as reported in that table, and D and trimming were inferred from the DNA itself. Among under 450,000 clones listed, approximately 88% were seen once. The data are from a study of blood T cell repertoires in COVID-19. About the study: Some COVID-19 samples were acute and others convalescent; all came from the United States, Italy and Spain. The analysed material was cDNA or gDNA that came from T cells, B-cell-depleted T cells, or PBMCs.

The chain uses TRBV2 and TRBJ1-2; the D gene is possibly TRBD1 (5 bases). The TCR sequence derives from a woman in her 50s with COVID-19, enrolled during active disease. Sample: peripheral blood. The DNA of the CDR3 is TGTGCCAGCAGGGAATTAGGGGCAGCGAATAACTATGGCTACACCTTC. Its translation: CASRELGAANNYGYTF.